Listed below are T cell receptor beta chains from one sample, sequenced in a study of T cells after yellow fever vaccination. TCRdb recomputed calls from the 5' RACE reads with MiXCR, one row per CDR3 protein. The table lists 250,000 to 400,000 distinct CDR3 sequences, about 4% of them singletons. Sequences were derived from PBMCs, sampled 5 days after the yellow fever booster vaccination. The receptors shown here come from a young man who received the YFV17D yellow fever vaccine. CDR3s include the opening cysteine and the closing phenylalanine or tryptophan. The D gene is left open where the match is weak. Not all rows give a size; the values are once, few, many and, for expanded clones, a class.

>few|.|TRBV5-5|TRBJ1-1
TGTGCCAGCAGCTTATTGTATGGAACTGAAGCTTTCTTT
CASSLLYGTEAFF
>many|TRBD1|TRBV5-1|TRBJ2-6
TGCGCCAGCGACAGGGAACCCTCTGGGGCCAACGTCCTGACTTTC
CASDREPSGANVLTF
>few|TRBD2|TRBV5-1|TRBJ2-1
TGCGCCAGCAGCCCTGGCGGGGGGGCCCCCTACAATGAGCAGTTCTTC
CASSPGGGAPYNEQFF
>few|.|TRBV19|TRBJ2-3
TGTGCCAGTAGTATAGAGGCCACCAAACCATCGGATACGCAGTATTTT
CASSIEATKPSDTQYF
>.|.|TRBV27|TRBJ2-3
TGTGCCAGCAGTTTATCATCGTGGCCAGATACGCAGTATTTT
CASSLSSWPDTQYF
>few|TRBD1|TRBV4-1|TRBJ1-5
TGCGCCAGCAGCCAATCGGGACAGGGGGTTGGGCAGCCCCAGCATTTT
CASSQSGQGVGQPQHF
>many|TRBD1|TRBV7-9|TRBJ1-5
TGTGCCAGCAGCCCCGGGACAGGGCAACAGCCCCAGCATTTT
CASSPGTGQQPQHF
>many|.|TRBV5-6|TRBJ2-3
TGTGCCAGCAGCTTGGTAGATACGCAGTATTTT
CASSLVDTQYF
>.|.|TRBV6-2/TRBV6-3|TRBJ1-5
TGTGCCAGCAGTTACCGTTCCAGGGTCAGCCAGCCCCAGCATTTT
CASSYRSRVSQPQHF
>few|.|TRBV14|TRBJ2-7
TGTGCCAGCAGCCCGACTGGCTCCTACGAGCAGTACTTC
CASSPTGSYEQYF
>.|TRBD2|TRBV20-1|TRBJ2-1
TGCAGTGCTCTTAGCGGGGGGGACTACAATGAGCAGTTCTTC
CSALSGGDYNEQFF
>.|.|TRBV14|TRBJ2-3
TGTGCCAGCAGCCAAGACCATAGGGGGGCCGACACGCAGTATTTT
CASSQDHRGADTQYF
>few|.|TRBV10-2|TRBJ1-4
TGCGCCAGCAGTGCGATGGAAAAACTGTTTTTT
CASSAMEKLFF
>many|TRBD2|TRBV5-6|TRBJ2-7
TGTGCCAGCAGCTTTAGCGGGGGGACCTACGAGCAGTACTTC
CASSFSGGTYEQYF
>.|.|TRBV5-1|TRBJ2-2
TGCGCCAGCAGCTACAAGGCCGGGGAGCTGTTTTTT
CASSYKAGELFF
>many|.|TRBV12-3/TRBV12-4|TRBJ2-6
TGTGCCAGCAGCCCTTCGGTAGGGGCCAACGTCCTGACTTTC
CASSPSVGANVLTF
>few|TRBD1|TRBV12-3/TRBV12-4|TRBJ2-1
TGTGCCAGCAGGGCCCGGGACAGGGTTAATGAGCAGTTCTTC
CASRARDRVNEQFF
>.|.|TRBV12-3/TRBV12-4|TRBJ2-5
TGTGCCAGCCGATACTCGATAGGGAAGGAGACCCAGTACTTC
CASRYSIGKETQYF
>few|TRBD1|TRBV12-3/TRBV12-4|TRBJ1-2
TGTGCCAGCAGTGTAAGTTGGGGACAGGAACGCTATGGCTACACCTTC
CASSVSWGQERYGYTF
>many|TRBD2|TRBV6-2/TRBV6-3|TRBJ2-4
TGTGCCAGCAGTGGGACTAGCGGGGAAGGGGACATTCAGTACTTC
CASSGTSGEGDIQYF
>.|.|TRBV28|TRBJ2-5
TGTGCCAGCAGTTTAGGGGAGTACCAAGAGACCCAGTACTTC
CASSLGEYQETQYF
>few|TRBD2|TRBV5-4|TRBJ2-1
TGTGCCAGCAGCTTCGGCGGGGGGAGTGAGCAGTTCTTC
CASSFGGGSEQFF
>.|.|TRBV28|TRBJ2-7
TGTGCCAGCAGAAGGGAACAGCCTAGTTACGAGCAGTACTTC
CASRREQPSYEQYF
>.|TRBD2|TRBV12-3/TRBV12-4|TRBJ2-5
TGTGCCAGCAGTACCTGGACTAGCGGGCAAGAGACCCAGTACTTC
CASSTWTSGQETQYF
>many|.|TRBV4-3|TRBJ2-7
TGCGCCAGCAGCCAAGACCCCACGGGCTACGAGCAGTACTTC
CASSQDPTGYEQYF
>few|.|TRBV5-4|TRBJ2-3
TGTGCCAGCAGAACTCGGGGGGCTCGCACAGATACGCAGTATTTT
CASRTRGARTDTQYF
>many|TRBD1|TRBV5-1|TRBJ2-4
TGCGCCAGCAGTTATGCGGTCCAGGGGGCGTGGGCCAAAAACATTCAGTACTTC
CASSYAVQGAWAKNIQYF